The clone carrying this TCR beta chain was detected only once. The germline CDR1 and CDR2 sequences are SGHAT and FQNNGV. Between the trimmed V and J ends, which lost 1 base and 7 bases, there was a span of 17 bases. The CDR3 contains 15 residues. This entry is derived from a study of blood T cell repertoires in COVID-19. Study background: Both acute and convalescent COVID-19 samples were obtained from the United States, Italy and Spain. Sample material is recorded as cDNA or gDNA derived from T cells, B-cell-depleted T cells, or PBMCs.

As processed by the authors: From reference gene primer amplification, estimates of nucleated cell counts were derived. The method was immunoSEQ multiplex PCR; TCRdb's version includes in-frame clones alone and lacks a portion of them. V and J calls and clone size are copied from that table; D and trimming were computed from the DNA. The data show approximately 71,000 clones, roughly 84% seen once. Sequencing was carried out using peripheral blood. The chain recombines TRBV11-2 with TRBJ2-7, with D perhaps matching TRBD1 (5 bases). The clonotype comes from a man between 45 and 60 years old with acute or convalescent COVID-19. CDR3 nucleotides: TGTGCCAGCAGCTTAGGGACACCCAACCCTCGGGAGCAGTACTTC. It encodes CASSLGTPNPREQYF.